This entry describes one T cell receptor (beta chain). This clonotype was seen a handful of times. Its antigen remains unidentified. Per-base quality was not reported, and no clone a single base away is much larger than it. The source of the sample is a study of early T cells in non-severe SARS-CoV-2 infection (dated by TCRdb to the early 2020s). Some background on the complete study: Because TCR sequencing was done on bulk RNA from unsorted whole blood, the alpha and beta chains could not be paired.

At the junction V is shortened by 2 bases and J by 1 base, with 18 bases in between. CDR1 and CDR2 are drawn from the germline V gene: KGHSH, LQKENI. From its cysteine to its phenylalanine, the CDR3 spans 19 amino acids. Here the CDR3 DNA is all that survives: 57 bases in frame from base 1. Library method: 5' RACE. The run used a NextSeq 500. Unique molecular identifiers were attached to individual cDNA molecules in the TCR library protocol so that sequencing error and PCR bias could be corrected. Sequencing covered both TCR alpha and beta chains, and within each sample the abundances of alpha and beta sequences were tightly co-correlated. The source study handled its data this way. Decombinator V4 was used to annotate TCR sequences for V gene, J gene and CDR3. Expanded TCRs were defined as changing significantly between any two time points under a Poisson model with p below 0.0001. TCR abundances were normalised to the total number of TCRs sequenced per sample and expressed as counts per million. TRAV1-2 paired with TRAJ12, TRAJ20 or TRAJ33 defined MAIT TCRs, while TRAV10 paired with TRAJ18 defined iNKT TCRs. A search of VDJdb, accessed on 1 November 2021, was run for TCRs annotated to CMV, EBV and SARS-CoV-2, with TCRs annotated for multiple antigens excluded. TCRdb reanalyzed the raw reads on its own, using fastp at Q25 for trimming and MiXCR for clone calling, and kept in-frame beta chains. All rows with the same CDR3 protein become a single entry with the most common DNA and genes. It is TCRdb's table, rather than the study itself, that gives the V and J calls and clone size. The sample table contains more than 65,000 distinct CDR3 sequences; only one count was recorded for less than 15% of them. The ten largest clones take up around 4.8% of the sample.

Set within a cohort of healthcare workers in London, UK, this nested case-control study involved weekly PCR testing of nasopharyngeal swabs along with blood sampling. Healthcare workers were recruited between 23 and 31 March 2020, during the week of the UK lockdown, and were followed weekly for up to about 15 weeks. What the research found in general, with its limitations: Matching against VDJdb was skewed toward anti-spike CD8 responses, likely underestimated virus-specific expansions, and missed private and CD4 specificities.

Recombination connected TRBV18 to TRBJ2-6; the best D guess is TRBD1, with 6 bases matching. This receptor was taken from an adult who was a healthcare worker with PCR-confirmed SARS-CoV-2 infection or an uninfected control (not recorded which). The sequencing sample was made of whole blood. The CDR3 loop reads CASSPRGKDSNSGANVLTF. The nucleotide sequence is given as TGTGCCAGCTCACCAAGGGGGAAGGACAGCAATTCTGGGGCCAACGTCCTGACTTTC.